Presented here are 12 T cell receptor beta chains from one specimen sequenced in a study of response to subunit inactivated influenza vaccine. TCRdb re-called the RT-PCR reads through MiXCR, storing one row per CDR3 protein. The sample shows 450,000 to 600,000 distinct CDR3 sequences, 15% to 20% of them seen only once. Sequencing used CD4+ T cells sorted from PBMCs, obtained around 25 months after vaccination. Receptor source: a man between 50 and 69 years old who received an inactivated influenza vaccine.

This clonotype has more than one count but fewer than ten. The chain carries TRBV14 and TRBJ2-1, with 8 bases aligning to TRBD2. Germline V lookup: CDR1 SGHDN, CDR2 FVKESK. The CDR3 is 17 residues long. V dropped 2 bases and J dropped 0; count of bases not matched to a gene: 6. CDR3 sequence: CASSQKREYSSYNEQFF. In DNA, the CDR3 is TGTGCCAGCAGCCAAAAGCGGGAGTATAGCTCCTACAATGAGCAGTTCTTC. Combining the CDR3 with reference TRBV14 and TRBJ2-1 gives the whole variable domain EAGVTQFPSHSVIEKGQTVTLRCDPISGHDNLYWYRRVMGKEIKFLLHFVKESKQDESGMPNNRFLAERTGGTYSTLKVQPAELEDSGVYFCASSQKREYSSYNEQFFGPGTRLTVL.

This clonotype was detected ten times or more. V usage is TRBV6-2 or TRBV6-3 and J usage is TRBJ2-1, with 11 bases that match TRBD2. The CDR3 runs 18 residues. V gave up 0 bases and J gave up 3 bases; unmatched junction bases: 7. Germline V gives CDR1 MNHEY, CDR2 SVGEGT. DNA of the CDR3: TGTGCCAGCAGTTACTCACACCCGACTAGCGGGATCTACAATGAGCAGTTCTTC. It yields the protein CASSYSHPTSGIYNEQFF.

This clonotype was detected many times. V is TRBV20-1 and J is TRBJ1-2; 7 nucleotides align to TRBD1. CDR3 length: 15 amino acids. Per germline, CDR1 DFQATT and CDR2 SNEGSKA (reference sequence). V gave up 3 bases and J gave up 5 bases; unmatched junction bases: 12. The chain's CDR3 is CSARPIYRGEYGYTF. The DNA for the CDR3 is TGCAGTGCTAGGCCTATCTACAGGGGCGAGTATGGCTACACCTTC.

The J gene is TRBJ2-7, the V gene TRBV6-5; 7 bases are a match to TRBD1. The V and J ends lost 0 bases and 6 bases, in that order; junction bases with no gene match: 8. Germline V CDR1 and CDR2: MNHEY, SVGAGI. The CDR3 length is 15 residues. This chain's CDR3 is CASSYSGTVPGEQYF. For the CDR3, the DNA is TGTGCCAGCAGTTACTCTGGGACAGTGCCCGGCGAGCAGTACTTC.

This clonotype came up a few times. The chain has TRBV15 and TRBJ2-3; D not resolved. The V and J ends lost 1 base and 0 bases respectively, with 8 bases between them. The CDR3 consists of 15 residues. The V gene's germline CDR1 is LNHNV and CDR2 YYDKDF (reference sequence). In DNA, the CDR3 is TGTGCCACCAGCAGAGGCCGGAGCAGCACAGATACGCAGTATTTT. Its protein is CATSRGRSSTDTQYF.

The table lists this clonotype with a few counts. The chain employs TRBV12-3 or TRBV12-4 and TRBJ1-2; TRBD1 is a possible D gene (5 bases). The CDR3 loop spans 13 amino acids. Trimming stripped 2 bases from V and 8 bases from J, with 12 bases between. The CDR3 DNA follows: TGTGCCAGCAGTTTACGCGAAAGGGGAGGCTACACCTTC. This sequence encodes CASSLRERGGYTF.

This clonotype came up many times. V and J are TRBV5-1 and TRBJ1-1; 8 positions agree with TRBD1. J lost 6 bases, V lost 3 bases, and 4 bases had no gene match. Germline V gene sequence: CDR1 SGHRS, CDR2 YFSETQ. The CDR3 is 13 residues long. CDR3 amino acids: CASSSTGEAEAFF. CDR3 bases: TGCGCCAGCAGCTCGACAGGGGAAGCTGAAGCTTTCTTT.

This clonotype was seen many times. The chain carries TRBV5-1 and TRBJ2-3; the match to TRBD1 covers 9 bases. Germline V gives CDR1 SGHRS, CDR2 YFSETQ. CDR3 length: 16 residues. The V gene end was trimmed by 0 bases and the J gene end by 6 bases; junction bases not matched to a gene: 8. The CDR3 reads CASSLDGQGSGDTQYF. The CDR3 DNA sequence: TGCGCCAGCAGCTTGGATGGACAGGGGTCTGGGGATACGCAGTATTTT.

The chain carries TRBV20-1 and TRBJ1-6; 8 bases match TRBD1. In germline, CDR1 is DFQATT, CDR2 SNEGSKA (reference sequence). The CDR3 spans 15 residues. Unmatched junction bases numbered 10, after V lost 3 bases and J lost 9 bases. The CDR3 spells CSARPNGQGGSPLHF. CDR3 DNA sequence: TGCAGTGCTAGGCCCAACGGACAGGGTGGTTCACCCCTCCACTTT.

The chain couples TRBV7-9 to TRBJ2-2; TRBD2 aligns across 13 bases. The CDR3 contains 16 residues. Germline values: CDR1 SEHNR, CDR2 FQNEAQ (reference sequence). The V gene end was trimmed by 5 bases and the J gene end by 0 bases; junction bases not matched to a gene: 0. The CDR3 loop reads CASSGLAGANTGELFF. In DNA, the CDR3 is TGTGCCAGCAGCGGACTAGCGGGAGCGAACACCGGGGAGCTGTTTTTT.

About this clonotype: A read error may explain this, as a much larger clone is one base away. V usage is TRBV5-1 and J usage is TRBJ2-4; weak D call: TRBD2 (6 bases). Germline V gene data show CDR1 as SGHRS and CDR2 as YFSETQ. This CDR3 has 14 amino acids. This chain's CDR3 is CASSAGTEGNIHYF. The DNA for the CDR3 is TGCGCCAGCAGCGCCGGGACGGAGGGAAACATTCACTACTTC.

A few counts support this clonotype. This chain joins TRBV13 and TRBJ2-3, with 7 bases that match TRBD2. The germline V gene has CDR1 PRHDT and CDR2 FYEKMQ (reference sequence). J was trimmed by 0 bases and V by 7 bases; bases with no gene match: 22. The CDR3 has 20 amino acids. CDR3 sequence: CASTKGGLAGFQSSTDTQYF. Here the CDR3 DNA reads TGTGCCAGCACCAAGGGTGGTTTAGCGGGTTTTCAGTCTAGCACAGATACGCAGTATTTT.